A selection of T cell receptor beta chains follows, all from one sample in a study of blood T cell repertoires in COVID-19. The method was immunoSEQ multiplex PCR; TCRdb's version includes in-frame clones alone and lacks a portion of them. The sample includes 200,000 to 250,000 clones, 80% to 90% seen only once; the top ten take about 4%. Sequenced sample: PBMCs or T cells enriched from blood (not recorded which). The receptors stem from a middle-aged woman with acute COVID-19. Both conserved end residues are part of each CDR3. The D gene is left open where the match is weak. Only some rows state a clone size, as once, few, many or a class for expanded clones.

clone_size	d_call	v_call	j_call	cdr3_length	cdr3_aa	cdr3_nt
-	TRBD1	TRBV9	TRBJ1-3	14	CASSATGTGNTIYF	TGTGCCAGCAGCGCGACAGGGACCGGAAACACCATATATTTT
-	-	TRBV5-1	TRBJ2-2	14	CASSLALDTGELFF	TGCGCCAGCAGCCTGGCACTGGACACCGGGGAGCTGTTTTTT
-	-	TRBV4-1	TRBJ1-6	13	CASSQGIQSPLHF	TGCGCCAGCAGCCAAGGAATACAGTCACCCCTCCACTTT
-	-	TRBV24-1	TRBJ1-2	12	CATSDRREGYTF	TGTGCCACCAGTGACAGGAGGGAGGGCTACACCTTC
-	-	TRBV9	TRBJ1-1	15	CASSPHRGPNTEAFF	TGTGCCAGCAGCCCTCACCGAGGGCCGAACACTGAAGCTTTCTTT
-	TRBD1	TRBV7-8	TRBJ1-5	15	CASSAGQGSSQPQHF	TGTGCCAGCAGTGCTGGACAGGGTAGTAGTCAGCCCCAGCATTTT
-	TRBD1	TRBV4-1	TRBJ1-2	17	CASSHPGGDRGRGGYTF	TGCGCCAGCAGCCACCCCGGAGGGGACAGGGGGCGAGGGGGCTACACCTTC
-	-	TRBV10-3	TRBJ2-1	13	CAIRSGDYNEQFF	TGTGCCATCAGGTCCGGTGATTACAATGAGCAGTTCTTC
once	-	TRBV3-1/TRBV3-2	TRBJ2-3	16	CASSHPGLPGGDTQYF	TGTGCCAGCAGCCACCCGGGACTCCCAGGGGGAGATACGCAGTATTTT
-	-	TRBV6-5	TRBJ1-4	15	CASSYSTGEREKLFF	TGTGCCAGCAGTTACTCGACTGGGGAGCGGGAAAAACTGTTTTTT
-	TRBD1	TRBV13	TRBJ1-6	16	CASSLAQGARNSPLHF	TGTGCCAGCAGCTTAGCCCAGGGGGCACGGAATTCACCCCTCCACTTT
once	TRBD1	TRBV14	TRBJ1-2	17	CASSQGSPGTGFSGYTF	TGTGCCAGCAGCCAGGGTTCTCCCGGGACAGGGTTTTCTGGCTACACCTTC
once	-	TRBV27	TRBJ2-7	12	CASSPPGYEQYF	TGTGCCAGCAGTCCCCCGGGGTACGAGCAGTACTTC